At least ten counts were recorded for the clone carrying this T cell receptor (beta chain). The data belong to a study of human T cells and chemical hapten exposure. Study details: Patches with 0.01% DPC went on the upper back, and the tests were read at 6 days. Variation in per-sample TCR yields came mainly from small pooled library volume differences.

With V trimmed by 3 bases and J by 7 bases, 6 bases remained unmatched. This CDR3 is built from 15 residues. MiXCR was run by TCRdb on the RACE reads, yielding one entry per CDR3 protein. This sample has a few hundred thousand distinct CDR3 sequences; about 6.3% occur once, and the top ten carry around 6.1%. Documented time point: patch test 2, 6 weeks after DPC sensitization. Described treatment: therapeutic diphenylcyclopropenone sensitization with weekly scalp DPC. The template was total RNA from unfractionated whole blood. The sample was whole blood, taken in connection with sensitization to the hapten diphenylcyclopropenone (DPC). The V and J genes are TRBV12-3 or TRBV12-4 and TRBJ1-5; TRBD1 aligns across 10 bases. This receptor was identified in a woman younger than 30 with alopecia areata. Some clones in this sample may be carry-over from other donors' samples. The CDR3 sequence is CASSFGQGGRQPQHF. CDR3 nucleotide sequence: TGTGCCAGCAGTTTCGGACAGGGGGGACGGCAGCCCCAGCATTTT.